The text below deals with one T cell receptor beta chain. Its antigen is as yet unknown. Brentuximab vedotin exposure varied among the patients, all of whom had relapsed after autologous stem cell transplantation. The method was immunoSEQ multiplex PCR; TCRdb's version includes in-frame clones alone and lacks a portion of them. This table holds some 15,000 clones, about four fifths found once. This sample was included in a study of PD-1 blockade in classical Hodgkin lymphoma. Study-wide findings and caveats: Prior to therapy, complete responders displayed diversity much like that of newly diagnosed patients. TCR diversity at baseline was reported to be reduced in newly diagnosed patients relative to healthy donors. A significant rise in TCR diversity by C4D1 was seen for CD4+ but not CD8+ cells. Why the repertoires differ is still unclear, perhaps disease activity or prior therapy.

Source: peripheral blood mononuclear cells (PBMCs), taken at baseline. The receptor was derived from a human donor with classical Hodgkin lymphoma.

CDR3 bases: TGTGCCAGCCAGAGTAAACCCCCGATGACTTTC. Translated, it gives CASQSKPPMTF. This chain links TRBV28 with TRBJ2-6, with no clear D. V was shortened by 8 bases and J by 17 bases, with 16 bases between the two germline ends. CDR3 size: 11 residues. From germline, CDR1 is MDHEN and CDR2 SYDVKM.